A single sample gave rise to the 31 T cell receptor beta chains below, sequenced in a study of T cell clonality in common variable immunodeficiency. Produced via immunoSEQ multiplex PCR; TCRdb's table is partial and in-frame only. The repertoire consists of tens of thousands of clones, none detected only once. The source material was peripheral blood mononuclear cells. The receptors stem from a person aged 18 to 75 in good health.

This clone was detected many times. Read data end 3 residues before the CDR3 end; the end is taken from the germline J gene. This chain uses TRBV12-3 or TRBV12-4 with TRBJ2-1; 15 bases fit TRBD2. The CDR3 runs 16 residues. V lost 6 bases and J lost 8; bases outside the gene matches: 8. The CDR3 is CASSLGTSGGFDEQFF. CDR3 bases read: TGTGCCAGCAGCCTCGGGACTAGCGGGGGGTTCGATGAG.

The sample holds many counts of this clone. The read ends 3 residues before the CDR3 terminus; that terminus is restored from the germline J gene. The chain uses TRBV18 and TRBJ2-1; 9 positions agree with TRBD2. With 2 bases clipped from V and 0 bases from J, the junction kept 8 bases outside the gene matches. The CDR3 runs 18 residues. Looked up from germline, CDR1 is KGHSH and CDR2 is LQKENI. The CDR3 spells CASSPGTSRGLSYNEQFF. The sequenced part of the CDR3 DNA is TGTGCCAGCTCACCAGGGACTAGCCGGGGCCTCTCCTACAATGAG. Complete variable domain (other parts from reference TRBV18 and TRBJ2-1): NAGVMQNPRHLVRRRGQEARLRCSPMKGHSHVYWYRQLPEEGLKFMVYLQKENIIDESGMPKERFSAEFPKEGPSILRIQQVVRGDSAAYFCASSPGTSRGLSYNEQFFGPGTRLTVL.

This clone was observed many times. The read is 3 residues too short to cover the CDR3 end, so that end is filled in from the germline J gene. The chain couples TRBV19 to TRBJ2-3; 7 positions match TRBD2. CDR1 is LNHDA and CDR2 is SQIVND in the germline V gene (reference sequence). The ends lost 2 bases at V and 3 bases at J; junction bases unmatched: 2. There are 14 residues in the CDR3. The CDR3 DNA, read in part, is TGTGCCAGTAGTATAACTAGCGCTACAGATACG. As protein: CASSITSATDT. The CDR3, in full, reads CASSITSATDTQYF.

Ten or more counts support this clone. The observed sequence ends 3 residues before the CDR3 terminus, with the missing tail filled in from the germline J gene. The rearrangement links TRBV19 to TRBJ1-5; D is perhaps TRBD1 (6 bases). This CDR3 contains 16 residues. CDR1 is LNHDA, CDR2 SQIVND, per germline (reference sequence). V dropped 2 bases and J dropped 3 bases, with 14 bases sitting between them. The CDR3 sequence: CASSIRAGTNNQPQHF. The CDR3 bases that were read are TGTGCCAGTAGTATAAGGGCAGGGACAAACAATCAGCCC.

The table lists this clone with a few counts. A much larger clone lies a single base off, so this may be a read error. The read is 3 residues too short to cover the CDR3 end, so that end is filled in from the germline J gene. Other DNA variants within this sample encode the same CDR3. The chain couples TRBV5-5 to TRBJ1-2; 9 nucleotides line up with TRBD1. Germline V gives CDR1 SGHKS, CDR2 YYEKEE (reference sequence). The CDR3 has 14 residues. The CDR3 is CASSLARDRAGYTF. The covered CDR3 bases are TGTGCCAGCAGCTTGGCGAGGGACAGGGCTGGA.

This clone was seen repeatedly, ten times or more. The sequenced CDR3 bases are TGTGCCAGCAGCCAATCAGACTATCTGGGTGAG. Its translation: CASSQSDYLGE. The full-length CDR3 reads as CASSQSDYLGEQFF. The chain joins TRBV14 to TRBJ2-1, with a possible D match to TRBD2 (5 bases). Sequencing ends 3 residues short of the CDR3 end; the germline J gene provides the rest. The germline V and J ends were trimmed by 2 bases and 9 bases, with 14 bases remaining between them. The germline V gene encodes CDR1 SGHDN and CDR2 FVKESK. The CDR3 is 14 amino acids.

Many counts were recorded for this clone. From the germline J gene comes the end of the CDR3, since the read stops 3 residues before it. V is TRBV19 and J is TRBJ2-2; 7 bases are a match to TRBD2. This CDR3 has 14 residues. Germline V gene sequence: CDR1 LNHDA, CDR2 SQIVND (reference sequence). The V and J ends lost 4 bases and 6 bases, in that order; junction bases with no gene match: 5. CDR3 DNA (partial): TGTGCCAGTAGTACGGACGGGGGGTCCGGGGAG. This translates into CASSTDGGSGE. The full CDR3 reads CASSTDGGSGELFF. The full variable domain, with the rest looked up from reference TRBV19 and TRBJ2-2, is DGGITQSPKYLFRKEGQNVTLSCEQNLNHDAMYWYRQDPGQGLRLIYYSQIVNDFQKGDIAEGYSVSREKKESFPLTVTSAQKNPTAFYLCASSTDGGSGELFFGEGSRLTVL.

This clone was observed many times. The read stops 3 residues short of the end of the CDR3; the missing end is completed from the germline J gene. The chain is built from TRBV7-3 and TRBJ2-7, with TRBD1 matching over 8 bases. Germline V lookup: CDR1 SGHTA, CDR2 FQGTGA. This CDR3 has 13 residues. The J segment lost 3 bases and the V segment lost 4 bases, leaving 2 bases of the junction unmatched. The CDR3 spells CASSSGTGYEQYF. The sequenced CDR3 bases are TGTGCCAGCAGCTCTGGGACAGGCTACGAG.

This clone was recorded many times. Read coverage stops 3 residues before the CDR3 terminus; the germline J gene supplies the remainder. The same CDR3 is also encoded by other DNA sequences in this sample. The chain joins TRBV11-3 to TRBJ2-5; no firm D call. The length of the CDR3 is 13 residues. Looked up from germline, CDR1 is SGHNT and CDR2 is YENEEA. V was cut by 3 bases and J by 2 bases, with 7 bases left in between. The sequenced CDR3 bases are TGTGCCAGCAGCTTCAACTATCAAGAGACC. Encoded protein: CASSFNYQET. The CDR3 reads in full as CASSFNYQETQYF.

At least ten counts were recorded for this clone. The read comes to an end 3 residues before the CDR3 does, leaving the germline J gene to fill in the end. This chain uses TRBV24-1 with TRBJ2-1; D is unclear. The germline gives CDR1 KGHDR, CDR2 SFDVKD. The CDR3 is 13 residues long. Trimming cost V 4 bases and J 8 bases, with 11 bases left between them. The CDR3 bases that were read are TGTGCCACCAGTGACCGAAACAGTGATGAG. It codes for CATSDRNSDE. The whole CDR3 is CATSDRNSDEQFF.

This clone was seen only a few times. A read error may produce the germline difference seen at one junction end. The sequenced fragment ends 3 residues before the CDR3 boundary, so the rest is inferred from the germline J gene. This same CDR3 is encoded by further DNA sequences in the sample. The V gene is TRBV7-9, the J gene TRBJ1-3; D might be TRBD1 (5 bases). The CDR3 has 14 residues. The V gene's germline CDR1 is SEHNR and CDR2 FQNEAQ (reference sequence). The covered CDR3 bases are TGTGCCACTCGGAAGGCAGGGACTGGAAACACA. Residues: CATRKAGTGNT. The CDR3 in full is CATRKAGTGNTIYF. The full variable domain, with the rest looked up from reference TRBV7-9 and TRBJ1-3, is DTGVSQNPRHKITKRGQNVTFRCDPISEHNRLYWYRQTLGQGPEFLTYFQNEAQLEKSRLLSDRFSAERPKGSFSTLEIQRTEQGDSAMYLCATRKAGTGNTIYFGEGSWLTVV.

This clone has a count of ten or more. The read stops 3 residues short of the end of the CDR3; the missing end is completed from the germline J gene. The chain combines TRBV30 with TRBJ2-2; D remains ambiguous. The germline gives CDR1 GTSNPN, CDR2 SVGIG (reference sequence). This CDR3 has 12 amino acids. CDR3 in amino acids: CAWSGSVEKLFF. CDR3 DNA, as far as it was read: TGTGCCTGGAGTGGGAGCGTGGAAAAG.

At least ten counts were recorded for this clone. The CDR3 goes on 3 residues after the read ends, and that part is filled in from the germline J gene. The chain uses TRBV5-1 and TRBJ1-2, with D unresolved. This CDR3 contains 14 residues. V was trimmed by 0 bases and J by 4 bases, leaving 10 bases between them. CDR1 and CDR2 from the germline V gene are SGHRS and YFSETQ. The chain's CDR3 is CASSLAPLGYGYTF. The CDR3 DNA, read in part, is TGCGCCAGCAGCTTGGCCCCACTTGGCTATGGC.

This clone was picked up many times. CDR3 DNA (partial): TGTGCCAGCTCCGGAGGGCTAGCGGGTTACAATGAG. Translating it yields CASSGGLAGYNE. The full CDR3 protein reads CASSGGLAGYNEQFF. J is TRBJ2-1 and V is TRBV2; 8 nucleotides match TRBD2. From the germline J gene comes the end of the CDR3, since the read stops 3 residues before it. The length of the CDR3 is 15 residues. In germline, CDR1 is SNHLY, CDR2 FYNNEI. Trimming removed 8 bases from V and 4 bases from J; junction bases left unmatched: 10.

This clone was detected many times. The missing CDR3 end, 3 residues past where the read stops, is filled in from the germline J gene. This sequence joins TRBV19 and TRBJ2-2; TRBD1 agrees at 8 bases. From germline, CDR1 is LNHDA and CDR2 SQIVND (reference sequence). The J segment lost 6 bases and the V segment lost 2 bases, leaving 5 bases of the junction unmatched. The CDR3 is 15 amino acids. The CDR3 region is CASSIPGQESGELFF. The covered CDR3 bases are TGTGCCAGTAGTATACCGGGACAGGAGTCCGGGGAG.

This clone has at least ten counts. The observed sequence ends 3 residues before the CDR3 terminus, with the missing tail filled in from the germline J gene. The chain carries TRBV10-3 and TRBJ1-5; no firm D call. The CDR3 extends over 14 amino acids. V was clipped by 6 bases and J by 5 bases, with 14 bases between them. Germline CDR1 is ENHRY and CDR2 is SYGVKD. The CDR3 sequence is CAISDKALDQPQHF. Partial CDR3 DNA: TGTGCCATCAGCGACAAGGCATTAGATCAGCCC.

This clone turned up a few times. The read is 3 residues too short to cover the CDR3 end, so that end is filled in from the germline J gene. This chain connects TRBV19 to TRBJ2-3; 7 bases align to TRBD2. This CDR3 has 13 residues. Looked up from germline, CDR1 is LNHDA and CDR2 is SQIVND (reference sequence). The CDR3: CASTRGGGETQYF. Partial CDR3 DNA: TGTGCCAGTACCCGCGGGGGAGGAGAGACG.

This clone came up a few times. The sequence runs out 3 residues before the end of the CDR3; the remainder is reconstructed from the germline J gene. V is TRBV11-2 and J is TRBJ2-5; TRBD1 might be the D (6 bases). This CDR3 comprises 13 residues. Trimming pared 5 bases from V and 2 bases from J, leaving 9 bases between. Per germline, CDR1 SGHAT and CDR2 FQNNGV. The CDR3 region is CASSIGQQETQYF. The CDR3 DNA, read in part, is TGTGCCAGCAGCATCGGACAGCAAGAGACC.

This clone showed up many times. The observed sequence ends 3 residues before the CDR3 terminus, with the missing tail filled in from the germline J gene. The V gene is TRBV5-6, the J gene TRBJ2-5, with 7 bases fitting TRBD2. Germline lookup yields CDR1 SGHDT and CDR2 YYEEEE. With 3 bases clipped from V and 7 bases from J, the junction kept 9 bases outside the gene matches. The CDR3 runs to 14 residues. The CDR3 protein is CASSSRLAFGTQYF. Partial CDR3 DNA: TGTGCCAGCAGCTCGCGACTAGCATTCGGGACC. The entire variable domain, with the rest obtained from reference TRBV5-6 and TRBJ2-5, is as follows: DAGVTQSPTHLIKTRGQQVTLRCSPKSGHDTVSWYQQALGQGPQFIFQYYEEEERQRGNFPDRFSGHQFPNYSSELNVNALLLGDSALYLCASSSRLAFGTQYFGPGTRLLVL.

This clone came up many times. Coverage ceases 3 residues before the CDR3 finishes, and the germline J gene fills in the end. The V gene is TRBV3-1 (or the pseudogene TRBV3-2), the J gene TRBJ2-7; D may be TRBD1 (6 bases). Germline assignment: CDR1 LGHDT and CDR2 YNNKEL (reference sequence). Deletions cut 5 bases from V and 3 bases from J, with 14 bases between. The CDR3 is 14 amino acids. CDR3 sequence reads: CASSIAQGNYEQYF. The DNA read from the CDR3 is TGTGCCAGCAGCATAGCTCAGGGGAACTACGAG.

This clone was picked up many times. The read comes to an end 3 residues before the CDR3 does, leaving the germline J gene to fill in the end. The chain joins TRBV20-1 to TRBJ2-7; TRBD1 aligns across 7 bases. CDR3 length: 15 residues. V lost 1 base and J lost 0; bases outside the gene matches: 6. CDR1 is DFQATT, CDR2 SNEGSKA, per germline (reference sequence). The part of the CDR3 DNA that was read is TGCAGTGCTAGAGCCCTAACAGGGGTCTCCTACGAG. Amino acids: CSARALTGVSYE. The entire CDR3 protein reads CSARALTGVSYEQYF.

This clone showed up just a few times. The DNA ends 3 residues before the CDR3 does, and the rest of the CDR3 is filled in from the germline J gene. The chain employs TRBV7-9 and TRBJ1-2, with 7 positions matching TRBD1. Trimming cost V 1 base and J 5 bases; bases outside gene matches: 7. Germline CDR1 is SEHNR and CDR2 is FQNEAQ (reference sequence). The CDR3 runs 15 residues. The CDR3: CASSLVGQEPYGYTF. The sequenced part of the CDR3 DNA is TGTGCCAGCAGCTTAGTTGGACAGGAGCCTTATGGC.

This clone was observed at least ten times. Sequence at one end of the junction differs from germline and may be a read error. From the germline J gene comes the end of the CDR3, since the read stops 3 residues before it. The chain uses TRBV5-1 and TRBJ2-7, with D possibly TRBD2 on 6 matching bases. CDR1 SGHRS and CDR2 YFSETQ come from the germline V gene. The CDR3 is 19 residues long. CDR3 bases read: TGCGCCAGCAGTTTGGCGCCTCTTGGGTGGGGGGACGCCTACTACGAG. Amino acid sequence: CASSLAPLGWGDAYYE. The entire CDR3 sequence reads CASSLAPLGWGDAYYEQYF. The whole variable domain, filled in from reference TRBV5-1 and TRBJ2-7, reads KAGVTQTPRYLIKTRGQQVTLSCSPISGHRSVSWYQQTPGQGLQFLFEYFSETQRNKGNFPGRFSGRQFSNSRSEMNVSTLELGDSALYLCASSLAPLGWGDAYYEQYFGPGTRLTVT.

In its sample, this clone was seen a few times. The CDR3 end lies 3 residues beyond the end of the read and is filled in from the germline J gene. The chain joins TRBV7-2 to TRBJ1-2; D remains unclear. CDR1 SGHTA and CDR2 FQGNSA come from the germline V gene. This CDR3 spans 13 amino acids. Incomplete CDR3 DNA: TGTGCCAGCAGCTTAGCTGGACTAGACGAC. Protein sequence: CASSLAGLDD. In full, the CDR3 reads CASSLAGLDDYTF. Full variable domain (remainder filled in from reference TRBV7-2 and TRBJ1-2): GAGVSQSPSNKVTEKGKDVELRCDPISGHTALYWYRQSLGQGLEFLIYFQGNSAPDKSGLPSDRFSAERTGGSVSTLTIQRTQQEDSAVYLCASSLAGLDDYTFGSGTRLTVV.

This clone was seen ten or more times. The CDR3 is cut off 3 residues early in the read; its end comes from the germline J gene. The chain carries TRBV5-8 and TRBJ2-2; 8 bases are a match to TRBD1. Trimming took 0 bases from V and 5 from J; bases not matched to a gene: 3. The CDR3 has 15 amino acids. Germline CDR1 SGHTS, CDR2 YDEGEE. The CDR3 sequence: CASSLEQGATGELFF. The covered CDR3 bases are TGTGCCAGCAGCTTGGAGCAGGGGGCGACCGGGGAG.

This clone occurred many times. The read ends 3 residues before the CDR3 terminus; that terminus is restored from the germline J gene. V and J are TRBV5-1 and TRBJ1-4; 7 bases align to TRBD1. Germline V CDR1 and CDR2: SGHRS, YFSETQ. The CDR3 is 14 amino acids. The junction had 3 bases not matched to a gene; V was cut back by 4 bases and J by 3 bases. The DNA read from the CDR3 is TGCGCCAGCAGCCGACAGGGCGCTAATGAAAAA. Translating it yields CASSRQGANEK. Given in full, the CDR3 is CASSRQGANEKLFF.

At least ten counts were recorded for this clone. CDR3 DNA, as far as it was read: TGTGCCTGGAGCGGGGGTTTGGGC. Amino acids: CAWSGGLG. From start to end, the CDR3 is CAWSGGLGYTF. V and J are TRBV30 and TRBJ1-2, with a weak D call TRBD1 (5 bases). The read halts 3 residues ahead of the CDR3 end, with the missing end drawn from the germline J gene. The CDR3 sequence is 11 residues long. Germline lookup yields CDR1 GTSNPN and CDR2 SVGIG (reference sequence). The full variable domain, in which reference TRBV30 and TRBJ1-2 provide the parts outside the CDR3, is SQTIHQWPATLVQPVGSPLSLECTVEGTSNPNLYWYRQAAGRGLQLLFYSVGIGQISSEVPQNLSASRPQDRQFILSSKKLLLSDSGFYLCAWSGGLGYTFGSGTRLTVV.

In its sample, this clone was seen a few times. Coverage ceases 3 residues before the CDR3 finishes, and the germline J gene fills in the end. The V call is TRBV20-1, the J call TRBJ1-2, with unresolved D. The CDR3 has 15 residues. Looked up from germline, CDR1 is DFQATT and CDR2 is SNEGSKA (reference sequence). V dropped 3 bases and J dropped 0 bases, with 14 bases sitting between them. CDR3 DNA (partial): TGCAGTGCTAGCCAGGATCCCTATACTAACTATGGC. It codes for CSASQDPYTNYG. The full-length CDR3 reads as CSASQDPYTNYGYTF.

This clone was counted ten times or more. The read gets to within 3 residues of the CDR3 end, and the germline J gene fills in the rest. This chain joins TRBV19 and TRBJ2-7; a weak D match, TRBD2 (6 bases). The CDR3 length is 13 residues. Trimming left V 1 base short and J 5 bases short, with 9 bases between. Germline V gene lookup returns CDR1 LNHDA and CDR2 SQIVND (reference sequence). The CDR3 sequence: CASSIVPGDEQYF. CDR3 DNA (partial): TGTGCCAGTAGTATAGTCCCGGGGGACGAG.

This clone was detected many times. This chain's CDR3 is CSARDPAGGEKLFF. CDR3 bases read: TGCAGTGCTAGAGATCCCGCAGGGGGTGAAAAG. This chain connects TRBV20-1 to TRBJ2-2; 7 nucleotides align to TRBD1. The CDR3 end is not reached by the read, which stops 3 residues before it; the germline J gene fills it in. The CDR3 loop spans 14 amino acids. CDR1 is DFQATT and CDR2 is SNEGSKA in the germline V gene (reference sequence).

There are many counts of this clone. The CDR3 goes on 3 residues after the read ends, and that part is filled in from the germline J gene. The chain joins TRBV5-1 to TRBJ2-7; perhaps TRBD1 as D (5 bases). CDR3 length equals 16 residues. Germline V gene lookup returns CDR1 SGHRS and CDR2 YFSETQ. V shed 1 base and J shed 4 bases, with 18 bases lying between them. The covered CDR3 bases are TGCGCCAGCAGCTTGAACGCAGGGCCCTCGAGTTACGAG. This encodes CASSLNAGPSSYE. The complete CDR3 reads CASSLNAGPSSYEQYF.